These T cell receptor beta chains were read from a single sample in a study of blood T cell repertoires in COVID-19. The repertoire was sequenced with immunoSEQ multiplex PCR; TCRdb's copy has only in-frame clones and lacks some. The sample includes more than 90,000 clones, around 67% seen only once; the top ten take roughly 24%. The material sequenced was peripheral blood. These TCRs come from a woman aged 55-69 years in a cohort sampled during active or convalescent COVID-19. Both conserved end residues are part of each CDR3. A D gene is named only where the DNA matches it firmly. Some rows have no size entry. The others give once, few or many, or a class for an expanded clone.

TRBV4-2	TRBD2	TRBJ2-2	.	TGTGCCAGCAGCCACGTAGCGGGGATGAACACCGGGGAGCTGTTTTTT	CASSHVAGMNTGELFF
TRBV29-1	.	TRBJ2-7	.	TGCAGCGTTGGTGACAGGTCCAGCTACGAGCAGTACTTC	CSVGDRSSYEQYF
TRBV10-3	TRBD1	TRBJ1-3	.	TGTGCCATCAGTGAGCCGACAGGGCCTGGAAACACCATATATTTT	CAISEPTGPGNTIYF
TRBV4-2	.	TRBJ1-2	.	TGTGCCAGCAGCCAATTGGGGGCGGGCTATGGCTACACCTTC	CASSQLGAGYGYTF
TRBV7-2	TRBD2	TRBJ2-1	many	TGTGCCAGCAGCCCCGGGGAGCGGGGGTACCTAAATGAGCAGTTCTTC	CASSPGERGYLNEQFF
TRBV11-2	TRBD1	TRBJ1-2	.	TGTGCCAGCAGCTCAGGACAGGGATGGAATGGCTACACCTTC	CASSSGQGWNGYTF
TRBV11-2	.	TRBJ2-6	.	TGTGCCAGCAGCTTATTACTCTCTGGGGCCAACGTCCTGACTTTC	CASSLLLSGANVLTF
TRBV9	.	TRBJ1-1	many	TGTGCCAGCAGCGTATCTCCGGGATCAGGGAACACTGAAGCTTTCTTT	CASSVSPGSGNTEAFF
TRBV18	TRBD1	TRBJ1-3	.	TGTGCCAGCTCACCGACAGGGATCACTGGAAACACCATATATTTT	CASSPTGITGNTIYF
TRBV7-9	.	TRBJ1-4	few	TGTGCCAGCAGCCTCGACGGGACTCAAAATGAAAAACTGTTTTTT	CASSLDGTQNEKLFF
TRBV3-1/TRBV3-2	.	TRBJ1-4	.	TGTGCCAGCAGCCAAGATTGGGCAGCTAATGAAAAACTGTTTTTT	CASSQDWAANEKLFF
TRBV19	TRBD1	TRBJ1-4	.	TGTGCCAGTAGTTTTCAGGACAGGCTTAATGAAAAACTGTTTTTT	CASSFQDRLNEKLFF
TRBV27	.	TRBJ2-7	.	TGTGCCAGCAGTTTATGGGGGCCCTACGAGCAGTACTTC	CASSLWGPYEQYF
TRBV7-3	.	TRBJ1-1	few	TGTGCCAGCAGCTTACTTGGCCGTGACACTGAAGCTTTCTTT	CASSLLGRDTEAFF
TRBV5-1	.	TRBJ1-1	.	TGCGCCAGCAGCTTGGATGGGCAGGGAATCACTGAAGCTTTCTTT	CASSLDGQGITEAFF
TRBV6-2/TRBV6-3	TRBD2	TRBJ2-1	once	TGTGCCAGCAGTTACTGGACTAGGGATGAGCAGTTCTTC	CASSYWTRDEQFF
TRBV6-1	.	TRBJ1-6	.	TGTGCCAGCAGTGAGGCAGGCGCCTATAATTCACCCCTCCACTTT	CASSEAGAYNSPLHF
TRBV10-2	TRBD1	TRBJ1-1	.	TGCGCCAGCAGTGAGAACAGGGGGCTTGAAGCTTTCTTT	CASSENRGLEAFF
TRBV7-9	TRBD1	TRBJ1-3	.	TGTGCCAGCAGCTCACGGACAGGGTTTGGAAACACCATATATTTT	CASSSRTGFGNTIYF
TRBV20-1	.	TRBJ1-1	.	TGCAGTGCCGGGGGGGGCACTGAAGCTTTCTTT	CSAGGGTEAFF
TRBV7-9	TRBD1	TRBJ2-7	.	TGTGCCAGCAGCAGGGGGCACGAGCAGTACTTC	CASSRGHEQYF
TRBV5-1	.	TRBJ2-5	once	TGCGCCAGCAGCTTTTTGGGGACTTTGGCAGAGACCCAGTACTTC	CASSFLGTLAETQYF
TRBV2	TRBD1	TRBJ1-5	few	TGTGCCAGCAGCGGGACAGGGGGCGCGAGCAATCAGCCCCAGCATTTT	CASSGTGGASNQPQHF
TRBV29-1	.	TRBJ1-3	many	TGCAGCGTTACGGGGGGTGCTGGAAACACCATATATTTT	CSVTGGAGNTIYF
TRBV25-1	.	TRBJ1-1	.	TGTGCCAGCATCGAAAGGTCGGGGGCTGAAGCTTTCTTT	CASIERSGAEAFF
TRBV30	.	TRBJ2-7	.	TGTACCTGGTCGCCAGGGGCGGTATCTTACGAGCAGTACTTC	CTWSPGAVSYEQYF
TRBV18	TRBD1	TRBJ1-1	few	TGTGCCAGCTCACGGGGACAGGTCATGAACACTGAAGCTTTCTTT	CASSRGQVMNTEAFF
TRBV19	TRBD2	TRBJ2-2	once	TGTGCCAGTAGTTCCCCTAGCGGGGGGGCGAACACCGGGGAGCTGTTTTTT	CASSSPSGGANTGELFF
TRBV7-2	.	TRBJ2-4	.	TGTGCCAGCAGCTTAGGAAACGGACTAGCCAAAAACATTCAGTACTTC	CASSLGNGLAKNIQYF
TRBV6-6	.	TRBJ2-5	few	TGTGCCAGCAGTTCCCGGTTTCACGAGACCCAGTACTTC	CASSSRFHETQYF
TRBV30	.	TRBJ2-1	.	TGTGCCTGGACCGCCGGGACTTCATACAATGAGCAGTTCTTC	CAWTAGTSYNEQFF
TRBV7-6	.	TRBJ1-6	.	TGTGCCAGCAGCTTAGTGGCAGCCTATAATTCACCCCTCCACTTT	CASSLVAAYNSPLHF
TRBV5-1	TRBD1	TRBJ1-1	.	TGCGCCAGCAGCTTTCAGGGGGGGAACACTGAAGCTTTCTTT	CASSFQGGNTEAFF
TRBV5-4	TRBD2	TRBJ2-7	.	TGTGCCGCCGGCACCGGGGAGGGCTACGAGCAGTACTTC	CAAGTGEGYEQYF
TRBV2	TRBD1	TRBJ2-2	.	TGTGCCAGCAGCCGACAGGGAGCCAACACCGGGGAGCTGTTTTTT	CASSRQGANTGELFF
TRBV11-2	.	TRBJ2-7	.	TGTGCCAGCAGCTTAGGTCTTGTCTCCTCCTACGAGCAGTACTTC	CASSLGLVSSYEQYF
TRBV5-4	TRBD1	TRBJ2-3	.	TGTGCCAGCAGCTTAGGACAGGGGGCAGATACGCAGTATTTT	CASSLGQGADTQYF
TRBV29-1	.	TRBJ1-3	.	TGCAGCGTTTTGTTGAGGGTAACCGGAAACACCATATATTTT	CSVLLRVTGNTIYF
TRBV18	TRBD2	TRBJ2-4	.	TGTGCCAGCTCCCCTACAGCGGGGGGGCCGGGAAACATTCAGTACTTC	CASSPTAGGPGNIQYF
TRBV7-9	TRBD1	TRBJ1-6	.	TGTGCCAGCAGCTTAGCTGGGACAGGATCAAATTCACCCCTCCACTTT	CASSLAGTGSNSPLHF
TRBV18	.	TRBJ1-2	once	TGTGCCAGCTCACCCCAGGGTTCTAACTATGGCTACACCTTC	CASSPQGSNYGYTF
TRBV27	TRBD1	TRBJ1-2	.	TGTGCCAGCAGTTCAAGGACAGGGGGCATGGGCTATGGCTACACCTTC	CASSSRTGGMGYGYTF
TRBV5-8	.	TRBJ1-5	few	TGTGCCAGCAGCTCAGGTTTTGATCAGCCCCAGCATTTT	CASSSGFDQPQHF
TRBV3-1/TRBV3-2	TRBD1	TRBJ1-2	.	TGTGCCAGCAGCCAAGCCGGACAGGGATACTATGGCTACACCTTC	CASSQAGQGYYGYTF
TRBV7-8	TRBD1	TRBJ1-5	.	TGTGCCAGCAGCTTACCGGGGACAGGGTATCAGCCCCAGCATTTT	CASSLPGTGYQPQHF
TRBV19	TRBD1	TRBJ2-5	.	TGTGCCAGTAGTACTACAGGGGAAGGGGTAGAGACCCAGTACTTC	CASSTTGEGVETQYF
TRBV5-4	.	TRBJ1-4	few	TGTGCCAGCAGCAGAAATCAGGGGAGGGATGAAAAACTGTTTTTT	CASSRNQGRDEKLFF
TRBV3-1/TRBV3-2	TRBD2	TRBJ2-1	.	TGTGCCAGCAGCCAAGAGCGACTAGCCAATGAGCAGTTCTTC	CASSQERLANEQFF
TRBV4-1	TRBD2	TRBJ2-2	.	TGCGCCAGCAGCCAAGAGGGGGAGGGTGGGGAGCTGTTTTTT	CASSQEGEGGELFF
TRBV7-9	TRBD1	TRBJ1-6	few	TGTGCCAGCAGCGCTGGACAGGGGGTGTATAATTCACCCCTCCACTTT	CASSAGQGVYNSPLHF
TRBV3-1/TRBV3-2	.	TRBJ2-3	.	TGTGCCAGCAGCCAAGATCCGGACTCGAGCACAGATACGCAGTATTTT	CASSQDPDSSTDTQYF
TRBV28	TRBD1	TRBJ1-5	.	TGTGCCAGCCGCCTACCGGGACAGAGCAATCAGCCCCAGCATTTT	CASRLPGQSNQPQHF
TRBV18	TRBD2	TRBJ2-3	.	TGTGCCAGCTCCCGCAACGGGGGGAGGATCACAGATACGCAGTATTTT	CASSRNGGRITDTQYF